The sequence of this T cell receptor (beta chain) was determined in a study of T cell repertoires in cytomegalovirus infection. Across the study: CMV infection together with matching HLA type was indicated by public TCR beta signatures. Regarding the study as a whole: Dominating the ex vivo response were TCR beta clonotypes that were CMV-specific and HLA-C-restricted. Carriage of CMV together with the relevant HLA was identifiable through cumulative public TCR beta family frequency.

This clonotype was recorded at least ten times. Its antigen is not identified. Germline loops: CDR1 MNHEY, CDR2 SVGEGT. This CDR3 has 14 amino acids. Trimming shortened V by 2 bases and J by 2 bases, and 9 bases separated the two germline ends. TCRdb re-derived calls from the reads in MiXCR, one entry per CDR3 protein. The sample lists about 68,000 distinct CDR3 sequences, 20% to 25% occurring once. Sequenced input: PBMCs, sequenced either directly or after in vitro stimulation (not recorded which). This rearrangement joins TRBV6-2 or TRBV6-3 to TRBJ1-2; a weak D match, TRBD1 (5 bases). This clonotype originated in a human donor in good health (CMV status not recorded). Some clones in this sample may be carry-over from other donors' samples. This chain's CDR3 is CASSYTGPNYGYTF. CDR3 nucleotides: TGTGCCAGCAGTTACACGGGACCAAACTATGGCTACACCTTC.